There are many counts of the clone carrying this T cell receptor (beta chain). Its specificity is not known. This entry is derived from a study of Graves' ophthalmopathy and Graves' hyperthyroidism. Findings and limits, study-wide: The blood repertoire also included most expanded thyroid clonotypes above 0.001 frequency.

Amplified TCR beta CDR3 regions were obtained using RNA transcripts as template. First-round RT-PCR employed HTBI primers, with a second-round multiplex PCR after it. TCRdb used MiXCR to reprocess the multiplex PCR reads, holding one entry per CDR3 protein. The table has fewer than 250,000 distinct CDR3 sequences, just under 30% seen once; the top ten hold 8.5% to 9.5%. Where ophthalmopathy was present, donors had moderate-to-severe activity, CAS ≥3, NOSPECS ≥4 and duration under 3 months. None of the included patients had other autoimmune diseases, uncontrolled infections, pregnancy or lactation, as these led to exclusion. The sequenced sample consisted of peripheral blood. The source of this sequence is a man aged 45 to 65 with Graves' ophthalmopathy.

CDR3 in DNA: TGCAGTGCTCCAAAGGGGGGGTCCTTACGACAGCCCCAGCATTTT. It is translated as CSAPKGGSLRQPQHF. The chain combines TRBV20-1 with TRBJ1-5, with a tentative D call TRBD1 (6 bases). The CDR3 has 15 residues. CDR1 DFQATT and CDR2 SNEGSKA come from the germline V gene (reference sequence). V lost 5 bases and J lost 7, with 21 bases in between.